A single TCR beta chain is shown here with its context. The sample belongs to a study of cytomegalovirus exposure and HLA in healthy donors. PCR employed 60 Vbeta and 13 Jbeta primers. Some clones are missing from TCRdb's copy, which holds only in-frame ones; the method was immunoSEQ multiplex PCR. The sample has 110,000 to 150,000 clones, approximately 78% seen once. What was sequenced was PBMCs. The receptor's source is a middle-aged woman in good health and CMV-seropositive.

DNA for the CDR3: TGTGCCAGTGCCCCCTCTAGCGGGAGAACAGATACGCAGTATTTT. Amino acids: CASAPSSGRTDTQYF. The chain carries TRBV19 and TRBJ2-3, with TRBD2 identical over 10 bases. From germline, CDR1 is LNHDA and CDR2 SQIVND (reference sequence). This CDR3 region has 15 residues. Losses at the gene ends were 8 bases for V and 3 bases for J; bases not matched to a gene: 8.